What follows describes a single T cell receptor (beta chain). What it binds is not known. This sample was included in a study of a mutant IDH1 vaccine in newly diagnosed glioma. CDR3 length equals 12 residues. Germline V gene lookup returns CDR1 SNHLY and CDR2 FYNNEI. The V and J ends lost 11 bases and 7 bases, in that order; junction bases with no gene match: 8. Sequencing used immunoSEQ multiplex PCR; TCRdb keeps in-frame clones, though not all of them. This repertoire shows tens of thousands of clones, approximately 80% found once; its top ten account for more than 9%. The time point was: week 35, safety follow-up. Every vaccination contained 300 ug of the mutant IDH1 20-mer peptide and was paired with topical imiquimod.

V gene TRBV2 combines with J gene TRBJ2-1, with 7 bases that match TRBD1. This sequence originates from a man in his forties or fifties with glioma. Sequencing was performed on PBMCs, taken from a glioma patient whose treatment included an IDH1 peptide vaccine. CDR3 nucleotides: TGTGCCTACGGGACAGTACCTAATGAGCAGTTCTTC. Residues: CAYGTVPNEQFF.